The clone carrying this T cell receptor beta chain was picked up many times. Its antigen is not identified. Trimming took off 6 bases at V and 0 bases at J, with 24 bases between the two ends. Germline V lookup: CDR1 DFQATT, CDR2 SNEGSKA (reference sequence). This CDR3 has 18 residues. Using its own MiXCR run on the 5' RACE reads, TCRdb lists one record per CDR3 protein. The top ten hold 6.6% of the sample, which has 200,000 to 250,000 distinct CDR3 sequences, roughly 25% seen once. This entry is derived from a study of CD8 T cells in ankylosing spondylitis. Study-level results: Some motif variants had been reported before (in reactive arthritis synovial fluid and blood). Researchers report that disease-linked clones proved CD8+ and relatively rare in peripheral blood.

Sequenced input: blood, either unsorted or a sorted T cell fraction (not recorded which). The rearrangement joins TRBV20-1 to TRBJ2-1; D may be TRBD2 (9 bases). This clonotype was sampled from a male donor with ankylosing spondylitis or in good health (not recorded which). This chain's CDR3 is CSAQGAGGDSGSYNEQFF. The CDR3 DNA sequence: TGCAGTGCCCAGGGGGCGGGAGGGGACTCCGGCTCCTACAATGAGCAGTTCTTC.